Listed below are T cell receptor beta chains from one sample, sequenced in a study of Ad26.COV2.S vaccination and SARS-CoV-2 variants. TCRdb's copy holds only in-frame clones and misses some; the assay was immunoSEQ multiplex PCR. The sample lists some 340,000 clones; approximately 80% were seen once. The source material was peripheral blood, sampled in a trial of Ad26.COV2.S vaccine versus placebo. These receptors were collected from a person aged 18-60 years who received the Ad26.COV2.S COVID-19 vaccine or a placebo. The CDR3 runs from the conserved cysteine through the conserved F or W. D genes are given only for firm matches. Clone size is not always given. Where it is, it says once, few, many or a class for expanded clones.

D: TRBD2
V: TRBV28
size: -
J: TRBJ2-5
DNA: TGTGCCAGCAGCCGACCGGGACTAGCGGGAGAGACCCAGTACTTC
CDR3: CASSRPGLAGETQYF

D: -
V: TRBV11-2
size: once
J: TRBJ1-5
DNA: TGTGCCAGCAGCTTAGGGCCAGGGAGCAATCAGCCCCAGCATTTT
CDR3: CASSLGPGSNQPQHF

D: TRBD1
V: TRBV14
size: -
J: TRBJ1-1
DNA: TGTGCCAGCAGCCGATTTAGGACAGGCGTTAACACTGAAGCTTTCTTT
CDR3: CASSRFRTGVNTEAFF

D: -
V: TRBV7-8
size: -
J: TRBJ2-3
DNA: TGTGCCAGCAGCTTAGTCAGATCCCGAGAAGATACGCAGTATTTT
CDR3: CASSLVRSREDTQYF

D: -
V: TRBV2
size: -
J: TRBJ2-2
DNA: TGTGCCAGCAGTGAAGAAAGGCCCACCACCGGGGAGCTGTTTTTT
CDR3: CASSEERPTTGELFF

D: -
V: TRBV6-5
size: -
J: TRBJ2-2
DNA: TGTGCCAGCAGTTACTGGGTGACGAACACCGGGGAGCTGTTTTTT
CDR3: CASSYWVTNTGELFF

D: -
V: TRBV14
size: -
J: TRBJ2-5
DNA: TGTGCCAGCAGCCAAGGTCTCCAAGAGACCCAGTACTTC
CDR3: CASSQGLQETQYF

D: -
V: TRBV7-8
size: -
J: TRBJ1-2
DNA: TGTGCCAGCAGCTGGGGGTCGGGGATTGACTATGGCTACACCTTC
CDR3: CASSWGSGIDYGYTF

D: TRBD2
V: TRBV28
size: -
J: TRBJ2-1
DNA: TGTGCCAGCAGTTCACATGGCGGGACTAGCGGGGGCGCCGGGACCTACAATGAGCAGTTCTTC
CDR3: CASSSHGGTSGGAGTYNEQFF

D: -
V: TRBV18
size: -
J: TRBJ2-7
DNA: TGTGCCAGCTCACCCGGTTCCTACGAGCAGTACTTC
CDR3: CASSPGSYEQYF

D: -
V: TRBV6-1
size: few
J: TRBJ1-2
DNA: TGTGCCAGCAGTGAACGGCAGGGACGTTATGGCTACACCTTC
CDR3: CASSERQGRYGYTF

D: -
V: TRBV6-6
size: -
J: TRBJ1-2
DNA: TGTGCCAGCCTCCAGGGAGCAGGGGCGAATTATGGCTACACCTTC
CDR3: CASLQGAGANYGYTF

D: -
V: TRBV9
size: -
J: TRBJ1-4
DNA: TGTGCCAGCAGCGTAGGTGACTCAACTAATGAAAAACTGTTTTTT
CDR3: CASSVGDSTNEKLFF

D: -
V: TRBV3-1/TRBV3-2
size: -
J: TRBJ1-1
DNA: TGTGCCAGCAGCCGACCCGGACAGAACACTGAAGCTTTCTTT
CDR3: CASSRPGQNTEAFF

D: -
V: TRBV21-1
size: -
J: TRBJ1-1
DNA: TGTGCCAGCAGCACACAGATAATTCAAAGTAACACTGAAGCTTTCTTT
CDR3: CASSTQIIQSNTEAFF

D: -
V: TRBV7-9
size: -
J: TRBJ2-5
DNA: TGTGCCAGCAGCTTTAGACAGACTCAAGAGACCCAGTACTTC
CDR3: CASSFRQTQETQYF

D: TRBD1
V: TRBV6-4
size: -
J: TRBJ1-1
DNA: TGTGCCAGAATAGACAGGGGGCGATGCGACACTGAAGCTTTCTTT
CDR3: CARIDRGRCDTEAFF

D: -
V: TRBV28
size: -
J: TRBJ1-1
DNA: TGTGCCAGCAGTTTATCATCCACTGAAGCTTTCTTT
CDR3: CASSLSSTEAFF

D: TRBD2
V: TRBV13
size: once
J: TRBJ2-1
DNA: TGTGCCAGCAGCTTAAGGGGGACTAGCGGGGGTCCCGACAATGAGCAGTTCTTC
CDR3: CASSLRGTSGGPDNEQFF

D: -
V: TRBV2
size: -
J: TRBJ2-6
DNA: TGTGCCAGCAGTTCGGGCAGTCAAGCACCCGTCCTGACTTTC
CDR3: CASSSGSQAPVLTF

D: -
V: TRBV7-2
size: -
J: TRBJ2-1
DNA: TGTGCCAGCAGCCCCAGCGGGGGCAGGGGGAATTACAATGAGCAGTTCTTC
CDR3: CASSPSGGRGNYNEQFF

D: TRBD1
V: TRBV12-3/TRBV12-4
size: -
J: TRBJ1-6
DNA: TGTGCCAGCAGGGGGACAGCAAATTCACCCCTCCACTTT
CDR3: CASRGTANSPLHF

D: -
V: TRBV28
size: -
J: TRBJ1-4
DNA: TGTGCCAGCAGTTTTAACAGTGGAGGTAATGAAAAACTGTTTTTT
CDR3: CASSFNSGGNEKLFF

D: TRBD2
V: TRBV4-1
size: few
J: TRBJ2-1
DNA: TGCGCCAGCAGCCTAGCGGGGGGGCCCAATGAGCAGTTCTTC
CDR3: CASSLAGGPNEQFF

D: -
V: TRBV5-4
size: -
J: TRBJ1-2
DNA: TGTGCCAGCAGCTTGGGCGGGGAACTTACTCGATATGGCTACACCTTC
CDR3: CASSLGGELTRYGYTF

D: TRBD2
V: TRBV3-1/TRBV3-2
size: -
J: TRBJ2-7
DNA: TGTGCCAGCAGCCAAGGGCTAGCGGGGGGGAACGAGCAGTACTTC
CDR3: CASSQGLAGGNEQYF

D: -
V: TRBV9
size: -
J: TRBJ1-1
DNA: TGTGCCAGCAGCGTAGTCGGAGGGCACACTGAAGCTTTCTTT
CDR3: CASSVVGGHTEAFF

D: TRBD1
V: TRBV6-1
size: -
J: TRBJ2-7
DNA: TGTGCCAGCAGTGAAAAGGGGGGACAGGGGCTTGCCGAGCAGTACTTC
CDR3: CASSEKGGQGLAEQYF

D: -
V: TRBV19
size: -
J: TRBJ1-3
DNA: TGTGCCAGTAGTATCCACGGTAACTCTGGAAACACCATATATTTT
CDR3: CASSIHGNSGNTIYF

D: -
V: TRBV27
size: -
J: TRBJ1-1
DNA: TGTGCCAGCAGCCTCCGAGGGAACACTGAAGCTTTCTTT
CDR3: CASSLRGNTEAFF

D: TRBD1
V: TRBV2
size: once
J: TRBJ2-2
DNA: TGTGCCAGCAGCGCAACCGGACAGGCCGCGAACACCGGGGAGCTGTTTTTT
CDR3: CASSATGQAANTGELFF

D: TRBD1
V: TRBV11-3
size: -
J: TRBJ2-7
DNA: TGTGCCAGCAGGGAACAGGGGGTTTTTGACGAGCAGTACTTC
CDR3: CASREQGVFDEQYF

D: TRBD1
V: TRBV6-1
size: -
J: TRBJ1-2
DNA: TGTGCCAGCAGTGAATCCGAGGGGGCACGCGATGGCTACACCTTC
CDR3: CASSESEGARDGYTF

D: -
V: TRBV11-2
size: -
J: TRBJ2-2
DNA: TGTGCCAGCAGCTTACCCGCAGGGGCCGGGGAGCTGTTTTTT
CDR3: CASSLPAGAGELFF

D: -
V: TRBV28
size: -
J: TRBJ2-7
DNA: TGTGCCAGCACGGGGACAATCGATGGCATCGAGCAGTACTTC
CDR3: CASTGTIDGIEQYF

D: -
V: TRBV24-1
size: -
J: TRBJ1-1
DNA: TGTGCCACCAGTTATCATCGCTCTGAAGCTTTCTTT
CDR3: CATSYHRSEAFF

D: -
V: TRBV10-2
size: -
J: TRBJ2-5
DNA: TGCGCCAGCAGTGAGCGGGGGAAAGAGACCCAGTACTTC
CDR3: CASSERGKETQYF

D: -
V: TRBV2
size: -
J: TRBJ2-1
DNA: TGTGCCAGCAGGGCTCTTATAAGCTCCTACAATGAGCAGTTCTTC
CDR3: CASRALISSYNEQFF

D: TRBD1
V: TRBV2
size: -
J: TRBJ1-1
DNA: TGTGCCAGCAGTACAGGGGGCCCCATGAACACTGAAGCTTTCTTT
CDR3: CASSTGGPMNTEAFF

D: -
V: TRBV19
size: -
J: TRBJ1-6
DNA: TGTGCCAGTAGCGCCGGGACTAGTAATTCACCCCTCCACTTT
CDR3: CASSAGTSNSPLHF

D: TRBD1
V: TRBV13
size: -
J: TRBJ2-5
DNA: TGTGCCAGCAGCTCTCGACAGGGGGCTTTCCAGGGAGTGCCAGAGACCCAGTACTTC
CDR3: CASSSRQGAFQGVPETQYF

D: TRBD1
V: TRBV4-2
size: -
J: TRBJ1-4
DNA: TGTGCCAGCAGCCAGGGGGACAGGGCTAATGAAAAACTGTTTTTT
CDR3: CASSQGDRANEKLFF

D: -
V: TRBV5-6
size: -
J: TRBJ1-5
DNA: TGTGCCAGCAGCTTGTTTGTCGGGGCAGCGAGCAATCAGCCCCAGCATTTT
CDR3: CASSLFVGAASNQPQHF

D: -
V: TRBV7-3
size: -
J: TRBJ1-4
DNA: TGTGCCAGCAGCTTAGGACCGCTAAATGAAAAACTGTTTTTT
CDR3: CASSLGPLNEKLFF

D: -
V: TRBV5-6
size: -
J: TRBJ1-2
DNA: TGTGCCAGCAGCAGACCGACAGTTAACTATGGCTACACCTTC
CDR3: CASSRPTVNYGYTF

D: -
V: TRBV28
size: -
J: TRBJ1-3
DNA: TGTGCCAGCAGTGAGGGCAACTCTGGAAACACCATATATTTT
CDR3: CASSEGNSGNTIYF

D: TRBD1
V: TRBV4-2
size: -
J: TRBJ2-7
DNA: TGTGCCAGCAGCCCCGGACAGGATCCGGGCTACGAGCAGTACTTC
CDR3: CASSPGQDPGYEQYF

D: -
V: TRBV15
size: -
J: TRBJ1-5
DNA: TGTGCCACCAGCAGAGATTTGGGTGCAGGGAATCAGCCCCAGCATTTT
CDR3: CATSRDLGAGNQPQHF

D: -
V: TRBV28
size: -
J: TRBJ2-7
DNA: TGTGCCACCAACATATCGGGACACAAGACCTACGAGCAGTACTTC
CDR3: CATNISGHKTYEQYF

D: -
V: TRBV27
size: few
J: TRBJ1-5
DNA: TGTGCCAGCAGTTTAAGGGGAGAACAGCCCCAGCATTTT
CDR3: CASSLRGEQPQHF